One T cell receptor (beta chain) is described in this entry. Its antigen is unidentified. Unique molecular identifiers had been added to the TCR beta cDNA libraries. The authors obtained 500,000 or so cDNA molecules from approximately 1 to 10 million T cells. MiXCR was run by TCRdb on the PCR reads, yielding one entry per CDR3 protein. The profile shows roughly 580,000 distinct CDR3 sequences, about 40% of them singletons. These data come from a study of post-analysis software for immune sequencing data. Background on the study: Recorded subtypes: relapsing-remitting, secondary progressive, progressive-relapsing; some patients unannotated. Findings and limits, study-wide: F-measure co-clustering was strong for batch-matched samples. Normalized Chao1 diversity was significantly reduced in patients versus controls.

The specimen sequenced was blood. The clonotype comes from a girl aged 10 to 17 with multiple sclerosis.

The CDR3 protein is CASSRVGRTSGDTQYF. Written as DNA, the CDR3 is TGTGCCAGCAGCCGGGTAGGGAGGACGAGCGGCGATACGCAGTATTTT. This chain uses TRBV12-3 or TRBV12-4 with TRBJ2-3; tentatively, D is TRBD2 (6 bases). Deletions cut 6 bases from V and 6 bases from J, with 22 bases between. The CDR3 spans 16 residues.